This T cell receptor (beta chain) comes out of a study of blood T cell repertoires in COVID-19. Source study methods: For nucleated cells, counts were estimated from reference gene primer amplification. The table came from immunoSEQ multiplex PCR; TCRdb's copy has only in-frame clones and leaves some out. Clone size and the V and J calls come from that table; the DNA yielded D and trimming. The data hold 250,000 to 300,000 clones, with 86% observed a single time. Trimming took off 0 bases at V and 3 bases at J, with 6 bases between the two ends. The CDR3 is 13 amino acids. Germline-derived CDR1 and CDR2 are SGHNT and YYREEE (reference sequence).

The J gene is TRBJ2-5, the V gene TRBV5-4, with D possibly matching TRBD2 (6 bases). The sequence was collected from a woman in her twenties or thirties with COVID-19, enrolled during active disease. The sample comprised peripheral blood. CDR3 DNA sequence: TGTGCCAGCAGCTTGGGACTAGAAGAGACCCAGTACTTC. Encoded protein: CASSLGLEETQYF.